These T cell receptor beta chains were read from a single sample in a study of shared clonotypes between healthy human individuals. Produced via immunoSEQ multiplex PCR; TCRdb's table is partial and in-frame only. The sample has 400,000 to 500,000 clones; around 80% are singletons. The sequencing input was PBMCs. The source of these receptors is a woman aged 40 to 55 in good health. Some clones in this sample may be carry-over from other donors' samples. Both conserved end residues are part of each CDR3. A D gene is named only where the DNA matches it firmly. Size is stated for part of the rows, as once, few or many counts, or as a class when the clone is expanded.

J | V | D | size | CDR3 | DNA
TRBJ2-1 | TRBV5-4 | - | - | CASSLPLAWGGGEQFF | TGTGCCAGCAGCTTGCCCCTAGCGTGGGGAGGGGGTGAGCAGTTCTTC
TRBJ1-5 | TRBV2 | - | - | CASSSYSNQPQHF | TGTGCCAGCTCTTCTTATAGCAATCAGCCCCAGCATTTT
TRBJ2-5 | TRBV7-3 | - | - | CASSPGRGYSEETQYF | TGTGCCAGCAGCCCGGGCAGGGGATACAGCGAAGAGACCCAGTACTTC
TRBJ2-7 | TRBV6-6 | TRBD2 | - | CASSYPSGAGGYEQYF | TGTGCCAGCAGTTACCCCTCTGGGGCGGGAGGGTACGAGCAGTACTTC
TRBJ1-2 | TRBV5-1 | - | once | CASSLDGARTGGYTF | TGCGCCAGCAGCTTGGACGGGGCACGGACGGGAGGCTACACCTTC
TRBJ2-5 | TRBV19 | - | - | CASSMQGGWETQYF | TGTGCCAGTAGTATGCAGGGGGGTTGGGAGACCCAGTACTTC
TRBJ2-1 | TRBV2 | - | few | CASSEATAYNEQFF | TGTGCCAGCAGTGAAGCGACAGCATACAATGAGCAGTTCTTC
TRBJ2-7 | TRBV28 | TRBD1 | once | CASTWGGTGSYDEQYF | TGTGCCAGCACCTGGGGCGGGACAGGGTCCTACGATGAGCAGTACTTC
TRBJ1-5 | TRBV10-3 | TRBD1 | - | CAIGQGDQPQHF | TGTGCCATCGGCCAGGGGGATCAGCCCCAGCATTTT
TRBJ2-3 | TRBV12-5 | TRBD1 | once | CASAEKPGQGLDTQYF | TGTGCTAGTGCCGAAAAACCGGGACAGGGTTTAGATACGCAGTATTTT
TRBJ2-3 | TRBV2 | TRBD1 | - | CASSEAWDRATDTQYF | TGTGCCAGCAGTGAAGCTTGGGACAGGGCCACAGATACGCAGTATTTT
TRBJ2-5 | TRBV19 | - | - | CASSLRTDQETQYF | TGTGCCAGTAGTCTTAGGACAGATCAAGAGACCCAGTACTTC
TRBJ2-1 | TRBV7-3 | TRBD1 | few | CASSSTGNEQFF | TGTGCCAGCAGCTCGACAGGGAATGAGCAGTTCTTC
TRBJ2-1 | TRBV25-1 | - | once | CASSEGLPGIEQFF | TGTGCCAGCAGTGAAGGACTCCCCGGCATTGAGCAGTTCTTC
TRBJ2-7 | TRBV19 | TRBD2 | - | CASSISLGLAYEQYF | TGTGCCAGTAGTATATCTTTGGGACTAGCCTACGAGCAGTACTTC
TRBJ2-3 | TRBV12-5 | TRBD2 | - | CASEREGRADTQYF | TGTGCTAGTGAGCGGGAGGGCCGGGCAGATACGCAGTATTTT
TRBJ1-5 | TRBV19 | - | - | CASSLQGARQPQHF | TGTGCCAGTAGTCTACAGGGTGCGAGACAGCCCCAGCATTTT
TRBJ1-1 | TRBV7-8 | - | - | CASSLRRGAEAFF | TGTGCCAGCAGCTTACGGAGGGGCGCTGAAGCTTTCTTT
TRBJ2-5 | TRBV7-2 | TRBD2 | - | CASSLVVGGETQYF | TGTGCCAGCAGCTTAGTGGTGGGGGGGGAGACCCAGTACTTC
TRBJ2-5 | TRBV9 | - | - | CASSVDALGLGETQYF | TGTGCCAGCAGCGTAGATGCACTTGGCCTCGGGGAGACCCAGTACTTC